A selection of T cell receptor beta chains follows, all from one sample in a study of response to subunit inactivated influenza vaccine. MiXCR was run by TCRdb on the RT-PCR reads, yielding one entry per CDR3 protein. This table has 400,000 to 650,000 distinct CDR3 sequences, approximately 7.3% appearing once. The starting material was PBMCs from blood, obtained about 24 months after vaccination. These receptors were obtained from a man aged 45 to 70 who received an inactivated influenza vaccine. Both conserved end residues are part of each CDR3. D genes are given only for firm matches. Some rows have no size entry. The others give once, few or many, or a class for an expanded clone.

clone size	V gene	J gene	D gene	CDR3 DNA	CDR3 protein
many	TRBV29-1	TRBJ1-1	TRBD1	TGCAGCGTTGACCAGGGGGACACTGAAGCTTTCTTT	CSVDQGDTEAFF
many	TRBV5-1	TRBJ2-2	.	TGCGCCAGCGGGAAGGGAGCTAGTTCCGGGGAGCTGTTTTTT	CASGKGASSGELFF
many	TRBV27	TRBJ2-7	TRBD2	TGTGCCAGCAGTTTTAGGGCTAGCGGTTTCTACGAGCAGTACTTC	CASSFRASGFYEQYF
many	TRBV18	TRBJ2-5	.	TGTGCCAGCAGCCCCAGACAGCAAGAGACCCAGTACTTC	CASSPRQQETQYF
.	TRBV5-1	TRBJ2-3	.	TGCGCCAGCAGCTTGGCCGGGCCGGGTGGTGATACGCAGTATTTT	CASSLAGPGGDTQYF
.	TRBV5-1	TRBJ2-5	.	TGCGCCAGCAGCTTGGGGGCCACCCAAGAGACCCAGTACTTC	CASSLGATQETQYF
many	TRBV10-3	TRBJ2-6	.	TGTGCCTCCTTCTCTGGGGCCAACGTCCTGACTTTC	CASFSGANVLTF
.	TRBV28	TRBJ1-5	TRBD1	TGTGCCAGCAGTCCCCGACAGGGTGGCGGCCTTGATCAGCCCCAGCATTTT	CASSPRQGGGLDQPQHF
many	TRBV29-1	TRBJ2-7	TRBD2	TGCAGCGCGGGGGGAGCTATCTCCTACGAGCAGTACTTC	CSAGGAISYEQYF
.	TRBV4-2	TRBJ2-1	TRBD2	TGTGCCAGCAGCCAAACTAGCGGGGGAAGCTACAATGAGCAGTTCTTC	CASSQTSGGSYNEQFF
.	TRBV5-1	TRBJ1-1	TRBD1	TGCGCCAGCAGAATCGGACAGGTCGCGAACACTGAAGCTTTCTTT	CASRIGQVANTEAFF
many	TRBV18	TRBJ2-2	.	TGTGCCAGCTCACCCCAGACAGGAATCGCCGGGGAGCTGTTTTTT	CASSPQTGIAGELFF
.	TRBV2	TRBJ2-5	.	TGTGCCGGGCGTAGGGGGTACCAAGAGACCCAGTACTTC	CAGRRGYQETQYF
.	TRBV20-1	TRBJ1-1	.	TGCAGTGCTGCAACAGGCGCCCAGGCATGGGCTTTCTTT	CSAATGAQAWAFF
.	TRBV7-9	TRBJ2-1	.	TGTATGGCATTACAGACAACCTACAATGAGCAGTTCTTC	CMALQTTYNEQFF
.	TRBV3-1	TRBJ1-2	.	TGTGCCAGCAGCCAAGAGGTGGTCAGCCACTATGGCTACACCTTC	CASSQEVVSHYGYTF
.	TRBV9	TRBJ2-1	.	TGTGCCAGCAGTTATGGGACTCTCAATGAGCAGTTCTTC	CASSYGTLNEQFF
many	TRBV5-1	TRBJ2-7	.	TGCGCCAGCAGCCCCGACAGAATTTACGAGCAGTACTTC	CASSPDRIYEQYF
few	TRBV29-1	TRBJ2-2	.	TGCAGCGTGGCCCCCGGACAGTTCGGCAGGGAGCTGTTTTTT	CSVAPGQFGRELFF
few	TRBV2	TRBJ2-5	.	TGTGCCAGCAGTGAAGCCAATTTAGAGACCCAGTACTTC	CASSEANLETQYF